These T cell receptor beta chains were read from a single sample in a study of OX40 agonist ivuxolimab in advanced cancers. Sequencing was performed with immunoSEQ multiplex PCR; in TCRdb, only in-frame clones are kept and a portion is missing. Of about 36,000 clones listed, under 85% are singletons. Sequencing used CD4+ or CD8+ T cells sorted from blood, obtained in a trial of the OX40 agonist ivuxolimab. These receptors came from an adult with an advanced solid tumor such as melanoma, head and neck, liver or kidney cancer. Both conserved end residues are part of each CDR3. A D gene is named only where the DNA matches it firmly. Clone size appears in some rows only: once, few, many, or a class for an expanded clone.

j_call	clone_size	v_call	d_call	cdr3_length	cdr3_nt	cdr3_aa
TRBJ1-2	NA	TRBV5-5	TRBD1	15	TGTGCCAGCAGCCCGGACAGGAGAGCTAACTATGGCTACACCTTC	CASSPDRRANYGYTF
TRBJ2-5	medium-sized	TRBV4-1	TRBD1	15	TGCGCCAGCAGCCAAGATGACAGGGGCCAAGAGACCCAGTACTTC	CASSQDDRGQETQYF
TRBJ2-4	NA	TRBV6-5	NA	13	TGTGCCAGCAGTTACACGGGTGAGGACATTCAGTACTTC	CASSYTGEDIQYF
TRBJ1-6	NA	TRBV4-2	NA	13	TGTGCCAGCAGCCAAGACGGTAATTCACCCCTCCACTTT	CASSQDGNSPLHF
TRBJ1-3	few	TRBV6-5	TRBD1	15	TGTGCCAGCAGCCTACAGGGGGCTCCTGGAAACACCATATATTTT	CASSLQGAPGNTIYF
TRBJ2-5	NA	TRBV7-6	NA	15	TGTGCCAGCAGCTTAGGGCCGGGGGCCCAAGAGACCCAGTACTTC	CASSLGPGAQETQYF
TRBJ1-1	NA	TRBV18	NA	13	TGTGCCAGCTCACCCAACGGCCGAACTGAAGCTTTCTTT	CASSPNGRTEAFF
TRBJ2-1	NA	TRBV7-9	NA	13	TGTGCCAGCAGCTTTGGCGTATACAATGAGCAGTTCTTC	CASSFGVYNEQFF
TRBJ1-1	NA	TRBV19	NA	14	TGTGCCAGTAGTCAACACAAGATGAACACTGAAGCTTTCTTT	CASSQHKMNTEAFF
TRBJ2-7	once	TRBV15	NA	13	TGTGCCACCAGCAGAGAGTACACCTACGAGCAGTACTTC	CATSREYTYEQYF
TRBJ2-7	NA	TRBV6-1	NA	16	TGTGCCAGCAGTGACGACAGGCTGCTCTTCTCCTACGAGCAGTACTTC	CASSDDRLLFSYEQYF
TRBJ2-2	NA	TRBV27	NA	14	TGTGCCAGCAGTTTCCGGGGGTACACCGGGGAGCTGTTTTTT	CASSFRGYTGELFF
TRBJ2-5	NA	TRBV18	NA	13	TGTGCCAGCTCCCCCCTTAGGGGAGAGACCCAGTACTTC	CASSPLRGETQYF
TRBJ1-1	NA	TRBV28	NA	13	TGTGCCAGCGCCAACCCAGGGAGCGCTGAAGCTTTCTTT	CASANPGSAEAFF
TRBJ1-5	NA	TRBV6-1	NA	15	TGTGCCAGCAGTGAGATCTTTCGGAGGGAGCAGCCCCAGCATTTT	CASSEIFRREQPQHF
TRBJ1-2	NA	TRBV19	TRBD1	12	TGTGCCAGTACCTCAGGGGGGGCTGGCTACACCTTC	CASTSGGAGYTF
TRBJ1-3	NA	TRBV6-6	TRBD1	15	TGTGCCAGCAGTTACCCACAGGGGGCTGGAAACACCATATATTTT	CASSYPQGAGNTIYF
TRBJ1-1	NA	TRBV11-2	NA	17	TGTGCCAGCAGCTTAGTCCGCAGGGGATCCATGAACACTGAAGCTTTCTTT	CASSLVRRGSMNTEAFF
TRBJ2-3	NA	TRBV18	NA	11	TGTGCCAGCTCACCCGGCGATACGCAGTATTTT	CASSPGDTQYF
TRBJ1-1	NA	TRBV7-8	NA	13	TGTGCCAGCAGCCAAGACCCGGGCACTGAAGCTTTCTTT	CASSQDPGTEAFF